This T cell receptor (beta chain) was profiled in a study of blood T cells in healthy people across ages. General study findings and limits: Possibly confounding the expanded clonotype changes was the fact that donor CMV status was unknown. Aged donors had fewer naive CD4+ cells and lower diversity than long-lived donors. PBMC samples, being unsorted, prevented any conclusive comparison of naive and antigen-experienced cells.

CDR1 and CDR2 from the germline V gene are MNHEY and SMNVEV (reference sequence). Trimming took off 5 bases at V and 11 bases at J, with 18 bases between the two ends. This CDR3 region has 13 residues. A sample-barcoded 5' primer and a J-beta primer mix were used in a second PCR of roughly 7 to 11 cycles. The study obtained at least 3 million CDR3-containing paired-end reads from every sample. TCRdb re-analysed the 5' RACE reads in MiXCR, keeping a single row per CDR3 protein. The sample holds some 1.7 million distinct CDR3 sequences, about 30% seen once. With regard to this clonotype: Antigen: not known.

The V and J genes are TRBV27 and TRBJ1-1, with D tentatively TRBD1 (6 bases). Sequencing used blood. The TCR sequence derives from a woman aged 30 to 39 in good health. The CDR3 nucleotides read TGTGCCAGCAGTGCCGCCGACAGGAGTTTGGCTTTCTTT. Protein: CASSAADRSLAFF.